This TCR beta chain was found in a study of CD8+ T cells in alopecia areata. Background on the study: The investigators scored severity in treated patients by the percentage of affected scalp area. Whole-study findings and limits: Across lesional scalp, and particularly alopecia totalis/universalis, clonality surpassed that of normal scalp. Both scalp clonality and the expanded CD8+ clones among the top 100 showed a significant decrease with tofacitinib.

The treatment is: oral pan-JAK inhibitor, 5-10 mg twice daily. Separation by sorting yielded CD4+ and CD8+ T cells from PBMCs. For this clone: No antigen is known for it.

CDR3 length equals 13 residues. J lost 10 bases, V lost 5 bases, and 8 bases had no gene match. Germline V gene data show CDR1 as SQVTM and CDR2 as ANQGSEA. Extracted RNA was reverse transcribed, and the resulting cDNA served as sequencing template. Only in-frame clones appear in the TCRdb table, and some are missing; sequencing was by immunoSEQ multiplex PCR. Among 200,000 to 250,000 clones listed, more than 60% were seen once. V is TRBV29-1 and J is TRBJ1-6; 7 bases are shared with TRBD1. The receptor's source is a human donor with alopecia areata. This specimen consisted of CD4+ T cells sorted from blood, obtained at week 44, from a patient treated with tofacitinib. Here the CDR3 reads CSVMTGPQSPLHF. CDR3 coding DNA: TGCAGCGTTATGACAGGGCCTCAATCACCCCTCCACTTT.